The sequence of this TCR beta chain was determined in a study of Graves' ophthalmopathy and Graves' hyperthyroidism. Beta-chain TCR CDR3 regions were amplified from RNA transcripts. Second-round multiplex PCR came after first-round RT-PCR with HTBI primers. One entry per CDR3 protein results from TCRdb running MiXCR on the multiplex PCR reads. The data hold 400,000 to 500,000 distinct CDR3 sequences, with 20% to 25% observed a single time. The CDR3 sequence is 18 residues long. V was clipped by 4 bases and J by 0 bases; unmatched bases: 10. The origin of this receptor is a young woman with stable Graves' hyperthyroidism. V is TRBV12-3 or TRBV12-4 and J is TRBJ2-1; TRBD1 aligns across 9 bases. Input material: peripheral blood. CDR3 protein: CASSSRYGTGSSYNEQFF. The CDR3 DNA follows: TGTGCCAGCAGTTCGAGATACGGGACAGGGAGCTCCTACAATGAGCAGTTCTTC.